This TCR beta chain stems from a study of blood T cell repertoires in COVID-19. Study at large: Nucleic acid was either cDNA or gDNA, and it came from T cells, B-cell-depleted T cells, or PBMCs.

Original methodology: By means of reference gene primer amplification, nucleated cell counts were estimated. Here immunoSEQ multiplex PCR was the method, and the copy in TCRdb shows in-frame clones only, minus some. V and J calls and clone size are as listed in that table; D and trimming were resolved from the DNA. The sample consists of 60,000 to 65,000 clones, around 74% of them appearing once. This clone came up once. The receptor was isolated from a woman at least 80 years old with acute or convalescent COVID-19. Sequencing was performed on peripheral blood.

Written as DNA, the CDR3 is TGTGCCATCAGCTTTGGGACAGGGGCTGAAGAGCAGTACTTC. Amino acids: CAISFGTGAEEQYF. This rearrangement joins TRBV10-3 to TRBJ2-7; 10 nucleotides agree with TRBD1. With 6 bases clipped from V and 7 bases from J, the junction kept 9 bases outside the gene matches. The germline V gene has CDR1 ENHRY and CDR2 SYGVKD. The CDR3 has 14 residues.